This entry lists 32 T cell receptor beta chains sequenced from one sample in a study of blood T cell repertoires in COVID-19 (dated by TCRdb to the early 2020s). Library method: the immunoSEQ multiplex PCR assay. Imported from immuneACCESS, the table was reduced by TCRdb to in-frame sequences with V and J called. These copies leave out some clones; in studies compared against another copy, an unresolved V gene accounts for under half, and the cause of the remainder is not known. The sample yields over 350,000 clones; roughly 90% were counted once. Over 4% of the sample lies in the top ten. The specimen was peripheral blood. The receptors were sampled from a woman in her twenties or thirties with acute or convalescent COVID-19.

This clone has only one observation. The rearrangement uses TRBV4-2 and TRBJ2-3; 13 nucleotides agree with TRBD2. Germline trimming cut 3 bases from V and 4 bases from J; bases unmatched to any gene: 7. This CDR3 is built from 17 residues. CDR1 is LGHNA, CDR2 YNFKEQ, per germline. The CDR3 loop is CASSQGSLAGGPDTQYF. The CDR3 nucleotides are TGTGCCAGCAGCCAGGGCTCACTAGCGGGGGGGCCAGATACGCAGTATTTT.

This clone came up a few times. This rearrangement joins TRBV12-5 to TRBJ1-1; no definite D call. Germline-derived CDR1 and CDR2 are LGHNT and FRNRAP. This CDR3 is 13 amino acids long. V dropped 7 bases and J dropped 6 bases, with 15 bases sitting between them. CDR3 in amino acids: CASAPPTPPEAFF. The CDR3 DNA reads TGTGCTAGTGCCCCCCCTACGCCTCCTGAAGCTTTCTTT.

The rearrangement joins TRBV6-1 to TRBJ1-2; the D gene is possibly TRBD1 (5 bases). The CDR3 sequence is 15 residues long. Trimming pared 1 base from V and 6 bases from J, leaving 15 bases between. Germline V gene data show CDR1 as MNHNS and CDR2 as SASEGT. The CDR3 protein is CASSEGPGRGDGYTF. CDR3 coding DNA: TGTGCCAGCAGTGAAGGTCCGGGGAGGGGTGATGGCTACACCTTC.

The rearrangement joins TRBV27 to TRBJ2-5; maybe TRBD2 (6 bases). The CDR3 has 14 residues. Trimming shortened V by 7 bases and J by 10 bases, and 22 bases separated the two germline ends. Germline CDR1 MNHEY, CDR2 SMNVEV (reference sequence). The CDR3 DNA is TGTGCCAGCAAGAGGTCTAGCGCCGCGAGGGACCAGTACTTC. As protein: CASKRSSAARDQYF.

This clone was seen only once. This chain joins TRBV5-1 and TRBJ2-7; tentative D call: TRBD1 (5 bases). Trimming pared 0 bases from V and 3 bases from J, leaving 10 bases between. This CDR3 region has 14 residues. Germline V gene data show CDR1 as SGHRS and CDR2 as YFSETQ. The DNA for the CDR3 is TGCGCCAGCAGCTTGGCCGTCAGGGACTACGAGCAGTACTTC. Protein sequence: CASSLAVRDYEQYF.

This clone has only one observation. The chain links TRBV14 to TRBJ2-7; no clear D. The CDR3 sequence is 14 residues long. V lost 0 bases, J lost 0 bases, and 6 bases lay in between. Germline CDR1 reads SGHDN; CDR2 reads FVKESK. CDR3 DNA sequence: TGTGCCAGCAGCCAAGATCCCGTCTCCTACGAGCAGTACTTC. Translated, it gives CASSQDPVSYEQYF.

The chain links TRBV12-2 to TRBJ1-1; no DNA check was done on the table's D call, TRBD1. TRBV12-2 is assigned pseudogene status. The CDR3 is made up of 24 amino acids. The CDR3 sequence: CASRLDLPKLEPSGDLGRCTEAFF. The CDR3 coding sequence is TGTGCAAGTCGCTTAGACCTACCAAAACTTGAGCCGTCAGGGGATTTGGGTCGTTGCACTGAAGCTTTCTTT.

J is TRBJ1-2 and V is TRBV6-5; TRBD1 is a possible D gene (6 bases). V lost 6 bases and J lost 6, with 20 bases in between. Germline assignment: CDR1 MNHEY and CDR2 SVGAGI. The CDR3 runs to 15 residues. CDR3 in DNA: TGTGCCAGCAGAGAGCTAACAGGGATTCGCGATGGCTACACCTTC. Its protein is CASRELTGIRDGYTF.

Turning to this clone: The junction departs from germline at one end; a sequencing error may be responsible. The DNA of the CDR3 is TGTGCCAGCAGTCCCCCTCCAGTCCTAACGGGACTAGCGGGAGGCACGATCTTC. It yields the protein CASSPPPVLTGLAGGTIF. The chain links TRBV28 to TRBJ2-7; TRBD2 matches at 15 bases. CDR1 is MDHEN, CDR2 SYDVKM, per germline. The CDR3 spans 18 residues.

Written as DNA, the CDR3 is TGTGCCAGCTGCGCAGGGGGTCTCACAGATACGCAGTATTTT. It yields the protein CASCAGGLTDTQYF. The chain recombines TRBV6-5 with TRBJ2-3, with 7 bases aligning to TRBD1. V lost 8 bases and J lost 2; bases outside the gene matches: 7. Germline lookup yields CDR1 MNHEY and CDR2 SVGAGI. The CDR3 is 14 residues long.

The rearrangement uses TRBV9 and TRBJ2-7, with D possibly matching TRBD2 (6 bases). The CDR3 is 12 residues long. Trimming removed 2 bases at V and 6 bases at J, with 9 bases between. The germline gives CDR1 SGDLS, CDR2 YYNGEE. The CDR3 is CASSVSGGEQYF. CDR3 coding DNA: TGTGCCAGCAGCGTGTCCGGGGGCGAGCAGTACTTC.

The chain couples TRBV28 to TRBJ2-2; D may be TRBD1 (6 bases). The V end lost 5 bases, the J end lost 3 bases, and 13 bases lay between the germline ends. Germline V gene data show CDR1 as MDHEN and CDR2 as SYDVKM. CDR3 length: 15 amino acids. The CDR3 DNA reads TGTGCCAGCAGTCCATATCCAGGGGACACCGGGGAGCTGTTTTTT. Translation: CASSPYPGDTGELFF.

This clone was observed once. This chain uses TRBV9 with TRBJ2-7; 7 bases fit TRBD2. This CDR3 comprises 15 residues. V shed 4 bases and J 3 bases; nucleotides not matched to a gene: 10. Germline V gene lookup returns CDR1 SGDLS and CDR2 YYNGEE. The CDR3 spells CASSPRPGGSYEQYF. The CDR3 DNA follows: TGTGCCAGCAGCCCCCGACCGGGAGGTAGCTACGAGCAGTACTTC.

V is TRBV28 and J is TRBJ2-3, with no clear D. This CDR3 is built from 13 residues. CDR1 is MDHEN, CDR2 SYDVKM, per germline. The V end lost 6 bases, the J end lost 1 base, and 8 bases lay between the germline ends. The CDR3 region is CASRPPGTDTQYF. CDR3 coding DNA: TGTGCCAGCAGGCCCCCGGGCACAGATACGCAGTATTTT.

The rearrangement links TRBV5-1 to TRBJ2-5; D possibly corresponds to TRBD2 (6 bases). V dropped 7 bases and J dropped 2 bases, with 18 bases sitting between them. CDR1 is SGHRS, CDR2 YFSETQ, per germline. The CDR3 covers 15 residues. CDR3 amino acids: CASQPGGQGQETQYF. In DNA form, the CDR3 reads TGCGCCAGCCAACCCGGAGGGCAGGGTCAAGAGACCCAGTACTTC.

The chain couples TRBV5-1 to TRBJ2-5; D is perhaps TRBD1 (5 bases). This CDR3 has 14 residues. The V end was cut by 9 bases, the J end by 5 bases, with 20 bases between. CDR1 SGHRS and CDR2 YFSETQ come from the germline V gene. CDR3 sequence (DNA): TGCGCCACCTTAAGACAGTCTTACGAGGAGACCCAGTACTTC. This codes for CATLRQSYEETQYF.

This rearrangement joins TRBV6-2 or TRBV6-3 to TRBJ2-7, with TRBD1 matching over 9 bases. CDR1 MNHEY and CDR2 SVGEGT come from the germline V gene. J gave up 2 bases and V 4 bases, and 6 bases lay outside the gene matches. The CDR3 totals 15 residues. DNA of the CDR3: TGTGCCAGCAGTTCTCCCCGGGACAGGGCCTACGAGCAGTACTTC. This gives the protein CASSSPRDRAYEQYF.

J is TRBJ1-2 and V is TRBV7-2; no clear D. The CDR3 extends over 15 amino acids. The V gene's germline CDR1 is SGHTA and CDR2 FQGNSA. Trimming took 2 bases from V and 0 from J, leaving 10 bases between them. For the CDR3, the DNA is TGTGCCAGCAGCTTATTCGCGGCGGCTAACTATGGCTACACCTTC. Encoded protein: CASSLFAAANYGYTF.

The DNA for the CDR3 is TGTGCCAGTAGACAGGACAACTATGGCTACACCTTC. It yields the protein CASRQDNYGYTF. The chain is built from TRBV19 and TRBJ1-2, with a possible D match to TRBD1 (5 bases). This CDR3 comprises 12 residues. V lost 6 bases and J 2 bases, leaving 7 bases between the germline ends. Germline V gene lookup returns CDR1 LNHDA and CDR2 SQIVND (reference sequence).

This sequence joins TRBV11-2 and TRBJ2-2; the D gene is possibly TRBD2 (6 bases). This CDR3 has 16 residues. From germline, CDR1 is SGHAT and CDR2 FQNNGV. V was trimmed by 6 bases and J by 7 bases, leaving 21 bases between them. CDR3 sequence: CASRVWGTSLGGELFF. The CDR3 DNA sequence: TGTGCCAGCAGGGTGTGGGGGACTTCCCTAGGCGGGGAGCTGTTTTTT.

J is TRBJ2-3 and V is TRBV9; the match to TRBD2 covers 12 bases. V gave up 3 bases and J gave up 3 bases; unmatched junction bases: 5. The CDR3 consists of 16 residues. Germline CDR1 is SGDLS and CDR2 is YYNGEE. CDR3 residues: CASSGTSGEGTDTQYF. CDR3 DNA sequence: TGTGCCAGCAGCGGGACTAGCGGGGAAGGGACAGATACGCAGTATTTT. The full variable domain, completed using reference TRBV9 and TRBJ2-3, is DSGVTQTPKHLITATGQRVTLRCSPRSGDLSVYWYQQSLDQGLQFLIQYYNGEERAKGNILERFSAQQFPDLHSELNLSSLELGDSALYFCASSGTSGEGTDTQYFGPGTRLTVL.

This chain uses TRBV5-5 with TRBJ1-5; TRBD1 might be the D (6 bases). This CDR3 region has 15 residues. CDR1 is SGHKS, CDR2 YYEKEE, per germline (reference sequence). V lost 4 bases to trimming and J lost 0 bases, with 11 bases between them. This CDR3 is CASSQTGNSNQPQHF. In nucleotides, the CDR3 is TGTGCCAGCAGCCAAACAGGGAATAGCAATCAGCCCCAGCATTTT.

The CDR3 loop reads CASSQGGRLSYNEQFF. CDR3 DNA sequence: TGCGCCAGCAGCCAAGGAGGTAGACTCTCCTACAATGAGCAGTTCTTC. The chain couples TRBV4-1 to TRBJ2-1, with D unclear. The CDR3 is 16 residues long. CDR1 and CDR2 (germline): MGHRA, YSYEKL. Trimming took off 1 base at V and 0 bases at J, with 10 bases between the two ends.

The V gene is TRBV27, the J gene TRBJ2-3, with a possible D match to TRBD1 (6 bases). V was trimmed by 4 bases and J by 8 bases, leaving 13 bases between them. The CDR3 contains 13 residues. CDR1 is MNHEY and CDR2 is SMNVEV in the germline V gene (reference sequence). The CDR3 protein is CASSSGTIITQYF. For the CDR3, the DNA is TGTGCCAGCAGTTCAGGGACAATAATTACGCAGTATTTT.

The chain uses TRBV9 and TRBJ2-2, with D possibly being TRBD1 (7 bases). The V gene's germline CDR1 is SGDLS and CDR2 YYNGEE. Between the trimmed V and J ends, which lost 9 bases and 4 bases, there was a span of 22 bases. The CDR3 contains 16 residues. This chain's CDR3 is CATSFQQGDSTGELFF. The CDR3 bases are TGTGCCACCTCCTTCCAGCAGGGGGACTCCACCGGGGAGCTGTTTTTT. Full variable domain (remainder filled in from reference TRBV9 and TRBJ2-2): DSGVTQTPKHLITATGQRVTLRCSPRSGDLSVYWYQQSLDQGLQFLIQYYNGEERAKGNILERFSAQQFPDLHSELNLSSLELGDSALYFCATSFQQGDSTGELFFGEGSRLTVL.

This sequence joins TRBV30 and TRBJ1-1, with TRBD1 matching 10 bases. V trimming: 4 bases; J trimming: 5 bases; junction bases outside the gene matches: 7. The CDR3 runs 14 residues. The germline CDR1 and CDR2 sequences are GTSNPN and SVGIG (reference sequence). This chain's CDR3 is CAWNPGQGRTEAFF. CDR3 sequence (DNA): TGTGCCTGGAATCCGGGACAGGGGCGGACTGAAGCTTTCTTT.

The J gene is TRBJ2-7, the V gene TRBV24-1; D remains unclear. CDR3 size: 13 residues. The germline V gene encodes CDR1 KGHDR and CDR2 SFDVKD. With 1 base removed from V and 4 bases from J, the gap between germline ends came to 7 bases. The CDR3 sequence: CATSDFFGYEQYF. The CDR3 DNA follows: TGTGCCACCAGTGATTTTTTCGGGTACGAGCAGTACTTC.

The chain recombines TRBV5-1 with TRBJ1-1; D possibly corresponds to TRBD1 (5 bases). Trimming left V 2 bases short and J 7 bases short, with 15 bases between. The CDR3 is 14 residues long. Germline loops: CDR1 SGHRS, CDR2 YFSETQ. DNA of the CDR3: TGCGCCAGCAGCTTAGGTGGGGCCGTGCGTGAAGCTTTCTTT. This sequence encodes CASSLGGAVREAFF. The variable domain in full, with the rest retrieved from reference TRBV5-1 and TRBJ1-1, is KAGVTQTPRYLIKTRGQQVTLSCSPISGHRSVSWYQQTPGQGLQFLFEYFSETQRNKGNFPGRFSGRQFSNSRSEMNVSTLELGDSALYLCASSLGGAVREAFFGQGTRLTVV.

The V call is TRBV13, the J call TRBJ2-1, with TRBD2 matching 14 bases. Germline CDR1 PRHDT, CDR2 FYEKMQ (reference sequence). This CDR3 has 20 amino acids. V shed 5 bases, J shed 0 bases, and the junction held 12 bases outside the gene matches. CDR3 sequence reads: CASSPRPGLAGDLSYNEQFF. The CDR3 coding sequence is TGTGCCAGCAGCCCGCGGCCGGGACTAGCGGGGGACCTCTCCTACAATGAGCAGTTCTTC.

V and J are TRBV28 and TRBJ1-2; a possible D gene is TRBD1 (5 bases). Between the trimmed V and J ends, which lost 4 bases and 7 bases, there was a span of 13 bases. There are 13 residues in the CDR3. Germline CDR1 is MDHEN and CDR2 is SYDVKM. This chain's CDR3 is CASSSGRAGGYTF. The CDR3 DNA reads TGTGCCAGCAGTTCTGGCAGGGCAGGTGGCTACACCTTC.

This sequence joins TRBV19 and TRBJ2-6; D is unclear. Per the germline V gene, CDR1 is LNHDA and CDR2 is SQIVND (reference sequence). V was trimmed by 4 bases and J by 0 bases, leaving 10 bases between them. The CDR3 sequence is 16 residues long. The CDR3 loop is CASSTRAGSGANVLTF. The CDR3, as DNA: TGTGCCAGTAGTACCCGAGCCGGCTCTGGGGCCAACGTCCTGACTTTC.

V is TRBV28 and J is TRBJ1-5, with D unclear. The germline gives CDR1 MDHEN, CDR2 SYDVKM. Trimming pared 5 bases from V and 0 bases from J, leaving 8 bases between. This CDR3 region has 14 residues. Written as DNA, the CDR3 is TGTGCCAGCAGTGTCACCTATAGCAATCAGCCCCAGCATTTT. Amino acid sequence: CASSVTYSNQPQHF.